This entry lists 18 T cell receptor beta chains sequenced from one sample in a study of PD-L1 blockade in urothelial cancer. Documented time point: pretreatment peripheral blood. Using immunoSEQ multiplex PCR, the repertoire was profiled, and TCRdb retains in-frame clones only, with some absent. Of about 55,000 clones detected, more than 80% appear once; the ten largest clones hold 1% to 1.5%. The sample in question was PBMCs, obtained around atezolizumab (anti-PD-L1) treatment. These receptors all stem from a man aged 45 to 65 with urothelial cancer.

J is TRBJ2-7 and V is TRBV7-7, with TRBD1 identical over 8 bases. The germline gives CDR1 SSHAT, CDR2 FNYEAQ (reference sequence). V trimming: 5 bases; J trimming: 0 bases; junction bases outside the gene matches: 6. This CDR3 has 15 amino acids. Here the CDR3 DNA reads TGTGCCAGCAGCCCGGGGACAGGTCTCTCCTACGAGCAGTACTTC. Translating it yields CASSPGTGLSYEQYF.

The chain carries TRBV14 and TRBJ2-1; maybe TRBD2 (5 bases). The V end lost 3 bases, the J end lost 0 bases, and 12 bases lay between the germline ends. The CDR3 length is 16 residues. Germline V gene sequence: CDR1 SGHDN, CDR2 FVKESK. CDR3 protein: CASSHPIEGSYNEQFF. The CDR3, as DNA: TGTGCCAGCAGCCACCCGATTGAGGGCTCCTACAATGAGCAGTTCTTC.

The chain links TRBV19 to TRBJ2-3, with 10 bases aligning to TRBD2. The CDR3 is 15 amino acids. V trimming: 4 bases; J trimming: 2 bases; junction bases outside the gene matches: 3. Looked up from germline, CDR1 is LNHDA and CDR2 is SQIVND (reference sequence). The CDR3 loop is CASSNSGGSTDTQYF. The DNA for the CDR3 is TGTGCCAGTAGTAATAGCGGGGGGTCCACAGATACGCAGTATTTT.

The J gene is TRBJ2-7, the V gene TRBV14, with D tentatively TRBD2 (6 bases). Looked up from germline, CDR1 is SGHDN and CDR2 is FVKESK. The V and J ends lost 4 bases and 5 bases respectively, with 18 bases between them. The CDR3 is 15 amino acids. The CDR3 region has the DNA TGTGCCAGCAGCCCCCTGGACTATGCCCAACACGAGCAGTACTTC. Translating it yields CASSPLDYAQHEQYF.

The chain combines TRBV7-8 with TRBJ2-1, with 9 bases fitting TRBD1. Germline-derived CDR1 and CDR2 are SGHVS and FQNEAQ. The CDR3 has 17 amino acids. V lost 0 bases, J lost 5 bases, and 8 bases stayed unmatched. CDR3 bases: TGTGCCAGCAGCTTAGCCACCGGGACAGGGAGCCACAATGAGCAGTTCTTC. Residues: CASSLATGTGSHNEQFF.

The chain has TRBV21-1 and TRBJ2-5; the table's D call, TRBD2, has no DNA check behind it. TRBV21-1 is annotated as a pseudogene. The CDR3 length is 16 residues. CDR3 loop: CASSKAPWAGGETQYF. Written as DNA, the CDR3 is TGTGCCAGCAGCAAAGCGCCCTGGGCAGGAGGGGAGACCCAGTACTTC.

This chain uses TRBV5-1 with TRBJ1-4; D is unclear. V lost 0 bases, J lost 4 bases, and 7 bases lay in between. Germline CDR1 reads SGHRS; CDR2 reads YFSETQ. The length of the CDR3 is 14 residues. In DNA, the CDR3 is TGCGCCAGCAGCTTGGGCAGCGGTAATGAAAAACTGTTTTTT. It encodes CASSLGSGNEKLFF.

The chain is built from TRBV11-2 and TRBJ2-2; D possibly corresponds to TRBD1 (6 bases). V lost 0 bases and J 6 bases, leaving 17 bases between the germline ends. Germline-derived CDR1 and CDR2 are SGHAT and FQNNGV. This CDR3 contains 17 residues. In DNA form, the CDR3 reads TGTGCCAGCAGCTTAGATCGGGTTGTTGGACAGTCCGGGGAGCTGTTTTTT. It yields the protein CASSLDRVVGQSGELFF.

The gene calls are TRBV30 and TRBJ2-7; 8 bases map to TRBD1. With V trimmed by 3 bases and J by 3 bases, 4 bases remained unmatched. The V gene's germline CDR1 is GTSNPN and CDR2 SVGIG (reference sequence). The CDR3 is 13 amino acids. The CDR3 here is CAWRAQGVYEQYF. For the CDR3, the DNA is TGTGCCTGGAGAGCACAGGGGGTCTACGAGCAGTACTTC.

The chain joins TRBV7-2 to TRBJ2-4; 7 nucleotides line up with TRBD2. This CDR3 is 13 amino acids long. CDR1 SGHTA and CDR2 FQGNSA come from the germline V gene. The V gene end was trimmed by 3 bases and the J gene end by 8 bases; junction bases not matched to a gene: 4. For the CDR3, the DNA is TGTGCCAGCAGCTTCCGACTAGCTCACATTCAGTACTTC. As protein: CASSFRLAHIQYF.

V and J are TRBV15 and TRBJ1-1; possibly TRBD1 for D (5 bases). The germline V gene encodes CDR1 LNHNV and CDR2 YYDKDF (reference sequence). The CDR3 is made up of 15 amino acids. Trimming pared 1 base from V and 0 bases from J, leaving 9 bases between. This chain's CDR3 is CATSRALGVNTEAFF. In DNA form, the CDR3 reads TGTGCCACCAGCAGAGCCTTAGGGGTGAACACTGAAGCTTTCTTT.

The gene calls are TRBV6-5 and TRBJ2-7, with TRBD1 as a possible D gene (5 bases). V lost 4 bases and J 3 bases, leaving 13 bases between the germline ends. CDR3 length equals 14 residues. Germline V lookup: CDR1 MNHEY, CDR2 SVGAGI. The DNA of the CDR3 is TGTGCCAGCAGTTCCACAGGACAACACTACGAGCAGTACTTC. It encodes CASSSTGQHYEQYF.

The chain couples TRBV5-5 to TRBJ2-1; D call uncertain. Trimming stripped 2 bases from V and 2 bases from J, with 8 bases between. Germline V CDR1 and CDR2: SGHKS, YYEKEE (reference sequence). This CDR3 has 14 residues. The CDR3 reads CASSFEVAYNEQFF. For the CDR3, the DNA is TGTGCCAGCAGCTTCGAAGTAGCCTACAATGAGCAGTTCTTC.

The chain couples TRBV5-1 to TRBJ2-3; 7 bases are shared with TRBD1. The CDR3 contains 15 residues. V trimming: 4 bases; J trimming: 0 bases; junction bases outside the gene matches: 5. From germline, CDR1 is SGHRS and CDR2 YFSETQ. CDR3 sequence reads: CASSPGQLSTDTQYF. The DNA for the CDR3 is TGCGCCAGCAGCCCGGGACAGCTTAGCACAGATACGCAGTATTTT.

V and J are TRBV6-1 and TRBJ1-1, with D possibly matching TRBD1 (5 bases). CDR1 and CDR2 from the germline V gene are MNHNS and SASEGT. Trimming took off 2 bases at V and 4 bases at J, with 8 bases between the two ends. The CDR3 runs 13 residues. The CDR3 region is CASSERGGTEAFF. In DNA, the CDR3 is TGTGCCAGCAGTGAAAGGGGAGGCACTGAAGCTTTCTTT.

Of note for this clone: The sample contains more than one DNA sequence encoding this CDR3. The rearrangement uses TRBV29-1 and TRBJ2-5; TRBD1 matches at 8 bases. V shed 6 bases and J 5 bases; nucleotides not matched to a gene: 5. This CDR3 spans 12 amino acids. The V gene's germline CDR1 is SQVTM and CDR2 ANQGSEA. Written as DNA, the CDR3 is TGCAGCGTGGGGACAGGTTGGGAGACCCAGTACTTC. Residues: CSVGTGWETQYF.

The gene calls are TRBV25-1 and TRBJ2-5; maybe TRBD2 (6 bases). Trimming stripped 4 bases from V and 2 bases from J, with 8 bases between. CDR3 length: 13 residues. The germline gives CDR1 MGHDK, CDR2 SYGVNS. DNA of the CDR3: TGTGCCAGCAGTGTGACTAGGCAAGAGACCCAGTACTTC. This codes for CASSVTRQETQYF. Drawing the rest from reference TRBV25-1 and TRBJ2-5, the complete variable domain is EADIYQTPRYLVIGTGKKITLECSQTMGHDKMYWYQQDPGMELHLIHYSYGVNSTEKGDLSSESTVSRIRTEHFPLTLESARPSHTSQYLCASSVTRQETQYFGPGTRLLVL.

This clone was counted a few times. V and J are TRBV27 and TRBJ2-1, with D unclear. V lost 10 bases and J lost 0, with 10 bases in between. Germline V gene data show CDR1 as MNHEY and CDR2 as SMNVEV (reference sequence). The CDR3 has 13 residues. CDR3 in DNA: TGTGCCACCAAACAGAGCTCCTACAATGAGCAGTTCTTC. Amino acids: CATKQSSYNEQFF.